This TCR beta chain was sequenced for a study of T-cell memory formation after mild COVID-19. Looking at the study overall: There were largely donor-specific TCR clusters. Study-wide points: Memory from before infection featured some responding clones, which suggests cross-reactive memory joined.

Germline assignment: CDR1 SGHTA and CDR2 FQGNSA. Trimming removed 3 bases from V and 1 base from J, with 11 bases in between. CDR3 length equals 15 residues. Using its own MiXCR run on the 5' RACE reads, TCRdb lists one record per CDR3 protein. The table shows some 350,000 distinct CDR3 sequences, with approximately 15% occurring only once. In this sample, this clonotype turned up a few times. The antigen is not known. This chain uses TRBV7-2 with TRBJ2-3; the D is unclear. The sequence came from a man in his late teens or twenties who had mild COVID-19 (a few samples of this study predate the infection). Cell type and time point are not known. The sequencing sample was made of PBMCs or a T cell subset sorted from them (not recorded which). CDR3 sequence: CASSFWKRGTDTQYF. The CDR3 DNA is TGTGCCAGCAGCTTTTGGAAGCGAGGCACAGATACGCAGTATTTT.